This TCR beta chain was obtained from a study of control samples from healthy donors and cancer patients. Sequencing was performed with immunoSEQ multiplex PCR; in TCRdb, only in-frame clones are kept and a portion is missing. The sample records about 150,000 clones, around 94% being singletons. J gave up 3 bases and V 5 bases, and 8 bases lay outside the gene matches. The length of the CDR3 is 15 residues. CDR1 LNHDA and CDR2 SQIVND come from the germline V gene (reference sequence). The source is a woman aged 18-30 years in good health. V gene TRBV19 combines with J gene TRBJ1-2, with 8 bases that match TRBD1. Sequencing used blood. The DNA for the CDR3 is TGTGCCAGTAGTCCCCGACAGGGGAACTACTATGGCTACACCTTC. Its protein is CASSPRQGNYYGYTF.